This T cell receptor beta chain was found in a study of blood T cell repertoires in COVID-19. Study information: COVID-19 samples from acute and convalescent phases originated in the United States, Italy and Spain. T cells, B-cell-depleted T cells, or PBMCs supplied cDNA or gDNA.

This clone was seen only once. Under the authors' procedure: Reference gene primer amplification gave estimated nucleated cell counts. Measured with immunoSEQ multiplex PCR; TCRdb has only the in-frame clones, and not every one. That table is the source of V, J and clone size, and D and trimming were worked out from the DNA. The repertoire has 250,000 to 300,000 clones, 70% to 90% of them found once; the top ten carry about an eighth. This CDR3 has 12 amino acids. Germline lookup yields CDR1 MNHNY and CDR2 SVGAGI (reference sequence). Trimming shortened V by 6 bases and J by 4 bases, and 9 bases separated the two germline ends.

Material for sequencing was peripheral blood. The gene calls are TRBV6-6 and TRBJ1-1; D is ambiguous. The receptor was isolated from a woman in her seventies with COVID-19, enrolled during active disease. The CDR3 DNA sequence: TGTGCCAGCAGACCTACGCGCACTGAAGCTTTCTTT. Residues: CASRPTRTEAFF.